These T cell receptor beta chains were read from a single sample in a study of early T cells in non-severe SARS-CoV-2 infection. MiXCR was run by TCRdb on the 5' RACE reads, yielding one entry per CDR3 protein. The sample lists about 50,000 distinct CDR3 sequences; over 13% were seen once. The starting material was whole blood, obtained at baseline. These receptors came from an adult who was a healthcare worker with PCR-confirmed SARS-CoV-2 infection or an uninfected control (not recorded which). Each CDR3 is given with its conserved first and last residue. A D gene is named only where the DNA matches it firmly. Size is stated for part of the rows, as once, few or many counts, or as a class when the clone is expanded.

v_call,j_call,d_call,clone_size,cdr3_aa,cdr3_nt
TRBV28,TRBJ1-3,.,.,CASSFGNSGNTIYF,TGTGCCAGCAGTTTTGGAAACTCTGGAAACACCATATATTTT
TRBV24-1,TRBJ2-1,.,many,CATSDTNYNEQFF,TGTGCCACCAGTGACACCAACTACAATGAGCAGTTCTTC
TRBV10-2,TRBJ2-4,.,few,CASSESRALENIQYF,TGCGCCAGCAGTGAGTCCAGGGCCCTCGAAAACATTCAGTACTTC
TRBV5-1,TRBJ1-2,.,few,CASSSSGTEGYTF,TGCGCCAGCAGCTCCTCCGGGACGGAGGGCTACACCTTC
TRBV11-2,TRBJ2-1,TRBD1,many,CASSKTGNEQFF,TGTGCCAGCAGTAAGACAGGGAATGAGCAGTTCTTC
TRBV18,TRBJ2-1,.,once,CASSPGTALNEQFF,TGTGCCAGCTCACCTGGGACTGCCTTAAATGAGCAGTTCTTC
TRBV11-2,TRBJ2-7,.,.,CASSTRTGYEQYF,TGTGCCAGCAGCACGAGAACAGGTTACGAGCAGTACTTC
TRBV5-6,TRBJ2-3,TRBD1,.,CASRPQGADTQYF,TGTGCCAGCAGACCACAGGGGGCCGATACGCAGTATTTT
TRBV28,TRBJ2-1,.,many,CASSLPGGPSYNEQFF,TGTGCCAGCAGTCTCCCTGGAGGGCCCTCCTACAATGAGCAGTTCTTC
TRBV20-1,TRBJ1-4,.,.,CSARDSGRPRANEKLFF,TGCAGTGCTAGAGATTCGGGCAGACCACGGGCTAATGAAAAACTGTTTTTT
TRBV4-2,TRBJ2-1,TRBD2,many,CASSRGGPGSYNEQFF,TGTGCCAGCAGCCGGGGAGGGCCAGGGTCCTACAATGAGCAGTTCTTC
TRBV7-8,TRBJ2-3,.,few,CASSWGGGNVADTQYF,TGTGCCAGCAGCTGGGGGGGCGGAAACGTGGCAGATACGCAGTATTTT
TRBV6-1,TRBJ2-1,TRBD2,few,CASGPGGRNEQFF,TGTGCCAGCGGTCCGGGAGGCAGGAATGAGCAGTTCTTC
TRBV7-9,TRBJ2-1,.,.,CASSLAVHNEQFF,TGTGCCAGCAGCTTAGCCGTACATAATGAGCAGTTCTTC
TRBV7-9,TRBJ2-5,.,.,CASSLGGPQETQYF,TGTGCCAGCAGCTTAGGAGGCCCCCAAGAGACCCAGTACTTC
TRBV5-1,TRBJ1-1,TRBD1,many,CASSPRGQFEAFF,TGCGCCAGCAGCCCTAGGGGGCAGTTCGAAGCTTTCTTT
TRBV4-1,TRBJ2-5,.,few,CASSQSRGSQETQYF,TGCGCCAGCAGCCAGTCCAGGGGATCTCAAGAGACCCAGTACTTC
TRBV4-1,TRBJ2-7,.,few,CASSQDAGAVNEQYF,TGCGCCAGCAGCCAAGATGCGGGGGCAGTCAACGAGCAGTACTTC
TRBV6-5,TRBJ1-6,TRBD1,.,CASRPGQGISPLHF,TGTGCCAGCAGGCCGGGACAGGGGATTTCACCCCTCCACTTT
TRBV6-6,TRBJ2-7,TRBD2,few,CASSSTSALPYEQYF,TGTGCCAGCAGCTCCACTAGCGCCCTCCCCTACGAGCAGTACTTC
TRBV20-1,TRBJ2-7,.,few,CSARDLVSGYIYEQYF,TGCAGTGCTAGAGATCTGGTGAGCGGGTATATCTACGAGCAGTACTTC
TRBV6-2/TRBV6-3,TRBJ2-3,.,few,CASSSRLGSDTQYF,TGTGCCAGCAGTTCGAGACTGGGGTCTGATACGCAGTATTTT
TRBV30,TRBJ2-3,.,few,CAWEDDGRADTQYF,TGTGCCTGGGAGGATGACGGTAGAGCAGATACGCAGTATTTT
TRBV28,TRBJ2-1,.,many,CASSLVPDNEQFF,TGTGCCAGCAGTTTAGTTCCAGACAATGAGCAGTTCTTC
TRBV18,TRBJ2-3,.,.,CASSPLAITDTQYF,TGTGCCAGCTCACCGCTAGCTATCACAGATACGCAGTATTTT
TRBV7-2,TRBJ2-2,TRBD2,.,CASSPGLAGVGGELFF,TGTGCCAGCAGCCCAGGACTAGCGGGAGTGGGCGGGGAGCTGTTTTTT
TRBV10-3,TRBJ2-3,TRBD1,.,CAIGGSVGGMSDTQYF,TGTGCCATCGGCGGTAGTGTAGGGGGCATGTCAGATACGCAGTATTTT
TRBV28,TRBJ1-5,TRBD1,few,CASSLLGTGQPQHF,TGTGCCAGCAGTTTACTCGGGACAGGCCAGCCCCAGCATTTT
TRBV18,TRBJ1-1,.,.,CASRLAGENTEAFF,TGTGCCAGCCGCCTAGCGGGGGAGAACACTGAAGCTTTCTTT
TRBV24-1,TRBJ2-1,.,.,CATSDPGTDGNEQFF,TGTGCCACCAGTGACCCCGGGACGGATGGCAATGAGCAGTTCTTC
TRBV11-2,TRBJ2-7,.,.,CASSKQGPYEQYF,TGTGCCAGCAGTAAACAGGGCCCCTACGAGCAGTACTTC
TRBV20-1,TRBJ2-3,.,many,CSARRVKDTQYF,TGCAGTGCTAGAAGAGTAAAAGATACGCAGTATTTT
TRBV11-2,TRBJ2-2,.,.,CASSLFSDFTGELFF,TGTGCCAGCAGCTTATTTTCTGATTTCACCGGGGAGCTGTTTTTT
TRBV19,TRBJ2-1,.,.,CASSIIITANEQFF,TGTGCCAGTAGTATCATCATCACGGCCAATGAGCAGTTCTTC
TRBV10-2,TRBJ1-2,.,few,CASRQDAYGYTF,TGCGCCAGCAGACAGGACGCATATGGCTACACCTTC
TRBV2,TRBJ2-3,TRBD2,few,CASGTTSGSADTQYF,TGTGCCAGCGGAACGACTAGCGGGAGTGCAGATACGCAGTATTTT
TRBV7-8,TRBJ2-3,.,few,CASSLSPGATDTQYF,TGTGCCAGCAGCTTATCCCCGGGTGCGACAGATACGCAGTATTTT
TRBV5-1,TRBJ2-1,.,.,CASSLGQSYNEQFF,TGCGCCAGCAGCTTGGGACAAAGCTACAATGAGCAGTTCTTC
TRBV7-2,TRBJ2-1,TRBD2,few,CASSFSGSSYNEQFF,TGTGCCAGCAGCTTTAGCGGGAGCTCCTACAATGAGCAGTTCTTC
TRBV5-1,TRBJ1-2,TRBD1,.,CASSPGQVNGYTF,TGCGCCAGCAGCCCGGGACAGGTGAATGGCTACACCTTC